The present T cell receptor beta chain was sequenced within a study of blood T cells in healthy people across ages. Points from the study as a whole: PBMCs left unsorted prevented a conclusive naive versus antigen-experienced comparison. The long-lived group displayed more naive CD4+ cells, plus higher diversity, than the aged donors did.

The germline V and J ends were trimmed by 0 bases and 3 bases, with 13 bases remaining between them. Germline V gene lookup returns CDR1 SGHDT and CDR2 YYEEEE. This CDR3 comprises 16 residues. Combining a sample-barcoded 5' primer with a J-beta primer mix, a second PCR ran for roughly 7 to 11 cycles. TCRdb ran MiXCR on the 5' RACE reads and lists one entry per CDR3 protein. Of some 880,000 distinct CDR3 sequences listed, around 34% are singletons. To note about this clonotype: Its antigen remains unknown.

Each donor had around 11 milliliters of peripheral blood drawn. The chain uses TRBV5-6 and TRBJ2-1; D is unresolved. This TCR was recovered from a man between 18 and 29 years old in good health. Sequenced: blood. CDR3 amino acids: CASSLVYRTYYNEQFF. The CDR3 region has the DNA TGTGCCAGCAGCTTGGTTTACAGAACCTACTACAATGAGCAGTTCTTC.